A single sample is the source of the 5 T cell receptor beta chains below, sequenced in a study of identical twins. TCRdb re-derived calls from the 5' RACE reads in MiXCR, one entry per CDR3 protein. The data hold roughly 1,500,000 distinct CDR3 sequences, with 25% to 35% observed a single time. The sequencing sample was made of cord blood. These TCRs come from a newborn girl in good health.

This clonotype was detected only a few times. J is TRBJ2-7 and V is TRBV6-5; D gene ambiguous. The J call is uncertain, as TRBJ2-5 better fits the DNA end. Per the germline V gene, CDR1 is MNHEY and CDR2 is SVGAGI. CDR3 length: 19 amino acids. This CDR3 is CASSYLSHPKGYPGETQYF. The CDR3 DNA reads TGTGCCAGCAGTTACCTCAGTCACCCAAAGGGTTACCCTGGAGAGACCCAGTACTTC.

This clonotype was recorded once. The chain is built from TRBV20-1 and TRBJ1-4; 7 bases line up with TRBD1. Germline V gene data show CDR1 as DFQATT and CDR2 as SNEGSKA (reference sequence). V lost 4 bases and J lost 8; bases outside the gene matches: 10. The CDR3 is made up of 14 amino acids. The CDR3 sequence is CSATRAGGSEKLFF. In nucleotides, the CDR3 is TGCAGTGCTACCAGGGCAGGGGGTAGCGAAAAACTGTTTTTT.

This clonotype came up a few times. The chain is built from TRBV7-9 and TRBJ1-6; 9 bases are shared with TRBD1. There are 18 residues in the CDR3. In germline, CDR1 is SEHNR, CDR2 FQNEAQ (reference sequence). V lost 5 bases, J lost 5 bases, and 13 bases stayed unmatched. The CDR3 sequence is CASSPSRRQGVDNSPLHF. DNA of the CDR3: TGTGCCAGCAGCCCGTCCCGCCGACAGGGGGTCGATAATTCACCCCTCCACTTT.

V and J are TRBV20-1 and TRBJ2-2; TRBD2 matches 7 bases. Germline loops: CDR1 DFQATT, CDR2 SNEGSKA (reference sequence). J gave up 7 bases and V 5 bases, and 10 bases lay outside the gene matches. The CDR3 has 14 residues. CDR3: CSAYGLGRGGELFF. In DNA, the CDR3 is TGCAGTGCTTATGGACTAGGACGTGGCGGGGAGCTGTTTTTT.

The chain has TRBV2 and TRBJ2-4; D remains unclear. The V gene's germline CDR1 is SNHLY and CDR2 FYNNEI. CDR3 length: 15 amino acids. Trimming removed 7 bases from V and 2 bases from J, with 15 bases in between. In DNA, the CDR3 is TGTGCCAGCACTCAGGATGAGGATCCCAAAAACATTCAGTACTTC. The encoded protein is CASTQDEDPKNIQYF. Based on the CDR3 plus reference TRBV2 and TRBJ2-4, the full variable domain is EPEVTQTPSHQVTQMGQEVILRCVPISNHLYFYWYRQILGQKVEFLVSFYNNEISEKSEIFDDQFSVERPDGSNFTLKIRSTKLEDSAMYFCASTQDEDPKNIQYFGAGTRLSVL.